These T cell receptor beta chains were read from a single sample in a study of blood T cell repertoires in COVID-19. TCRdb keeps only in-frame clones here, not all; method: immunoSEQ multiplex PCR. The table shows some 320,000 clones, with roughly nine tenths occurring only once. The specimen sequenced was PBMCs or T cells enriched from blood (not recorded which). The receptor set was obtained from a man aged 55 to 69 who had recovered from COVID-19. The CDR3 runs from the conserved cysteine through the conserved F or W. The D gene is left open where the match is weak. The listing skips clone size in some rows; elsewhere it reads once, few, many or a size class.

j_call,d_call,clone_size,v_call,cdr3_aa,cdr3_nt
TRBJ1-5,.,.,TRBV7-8,CASSSTRVPGNQPQHF,TGTGCCAGCAGCTCCACCAGGGTCCCTGGGAATCAGCCCCAGCATTTT
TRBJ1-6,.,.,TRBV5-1,CASSFLQAVNSPLHF,TGCGCCAGCAGCTTTTTACAGGCGGTGAATTCACCCCTCCACTTT
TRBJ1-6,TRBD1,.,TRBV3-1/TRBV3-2,CASSPSRDRGRSPLHF,TGTGCCAGCAGCCCATCCCGGGACAGGGGGCGTTCACCCCTCCACTTT
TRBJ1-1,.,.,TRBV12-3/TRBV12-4,CASSFQGGTEAFF,TGTGCCAGCAGTTTTCAGGGAGGCACTGAAGCTTTCTTT
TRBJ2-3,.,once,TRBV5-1,CASTRQGGSADTQYF,TGCGCCAGCACCCGGCAGGGAGGTAGCGCAGATACGCAGTATTTT
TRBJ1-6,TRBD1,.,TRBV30,CAWSSIGQGSSPLHF,TGTGCCTGGAGTTCCATCGGACAGGGTAGTTCACCCCTCCACTTT
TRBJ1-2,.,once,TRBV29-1,CSVPTGTSGYTF,TGCAGCGTACCAACAGGGACAAGCGGCTACACCTTC
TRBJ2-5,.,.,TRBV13,CASSPDSQETQYF,TGTGCCAGCAGCCCAGACAGTCAGGAGACCCAGTACTTC
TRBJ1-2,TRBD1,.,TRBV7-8,CASSLKTGGNGYTF,TGTGCCAGCAGCTTAAAGACAGGGGGGAACGGCTACACCTTC
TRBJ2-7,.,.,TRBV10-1,CASPIRGEQYF,TGCGCCAGCCCGATCCGGGGGGAGCAGTACTTC
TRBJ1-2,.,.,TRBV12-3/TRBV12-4,CASSPGYYGYTF,TGTGCCAGCAGCCCAGGATACTATGGCTACACCTTC
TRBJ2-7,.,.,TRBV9,CASSAGGRGSYEQYF,TGTGCCAGCAGCGCGGGGGGCAGGGGTTCCTACGAGCAGTACTTC
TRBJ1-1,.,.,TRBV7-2,CASSFTGIGTEAFF,TGTGCCAGCAGCTTTACCGGGATTGGGACTGAAGCTTTCTTT
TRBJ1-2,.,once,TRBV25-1,CASSEYFPDSLYGYTF,TGTGCCAGCAGTGAATATTTCCCTGACAGCCTCTATGGCTACACCTTC
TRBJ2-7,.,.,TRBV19,CASSLISSYEQYF,TGTGCCAGTAGTCTGATCAGCTCCTACGAGCAGTACTTC
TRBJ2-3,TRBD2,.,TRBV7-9,CASSLKTSGFTDTQYF,TGTGCCAGCAGCTTAAAGACTAGCGGTTTCACAGATACGCAGTATTTT
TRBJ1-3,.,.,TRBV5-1,CASSLEGVSGNTIYF,TGCGCCAGCAGCTTGGAGGGAGTCTCTGGAAACACCATATATTTT
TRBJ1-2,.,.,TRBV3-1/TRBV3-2,CASSQGAAGYTF,TGTGCCAGCAGCCAAGGAGCGGCTGGCTACACCTTC
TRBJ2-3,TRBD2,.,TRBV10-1,CASSETSGRITDTQYF,TGCGCCAGCAGTGAGACTAGCGGGCGTATTACAGATACGCAGTATTTT